This T cell receptor beta chain was retrieved from a study of CD8 T cells in Susac syndrome (dated by TCRdb to the late 2010s). Regarding the study in general: Repertoire sequencing was used to test whether CD8+ T cell activation and differentiation in Susac syndrome was antigen driven.

On this clonotype itself: Its target antigen remains unknown. No much larger clone is present one base from it, and per-base qualities are unavailable.

Peripheral blood CD8+ and CD4+ T cells from healthy donors, Susac syndrome patients and multiple sclerosis patients were profiled by high-throughput TCR beta sequencing. Multiple sclerosis controls were treatment-naive patients with stable or active relapsing-remitting disease fulfilling revised McDonald criteria. Bulk CD8+ and CD4+ T cells were purified by magnetic negative isolation, while CD8+ TEMRA cells were enriched using FACS. Blood was collected in EDTA tubes and processed within 24 hours, with PBMCs isolated through density gradient centrifugation. PBMCs intended for TCR sequencing were frozen in liquid nitrogen and were later thawed in a 37 degrees C water bath. The sorted or isolated CD4+, CD8+ and CD8+ TEMRA cells reached a purity of at least 90%. The CDR3 contains 17 residues, cysteine and phenylalanine counted. The entry retains the CDR3 DNA only, 51 bases that are in frame from base 1. The germline V gene sets CDR1 to LGHNT and CDR2 to FRNRAP. The germline ends are 14 bases apart after V is trimmed by 0 bases and J by 0 bases.

RNA was extracted using the RNeasy kit, and roughly 0.5 to 1 microgram was reverse transcribed with random hexamers. The immunoSEQ multiplex PCR assay, which covers 54 Vbeta and 13 Jbeta segments, was used to amplify TCR beta CDR3 regions. Bias from PCR amplification was corrected by using a synthetic template baseline for primer optimization and for computational correction. The original pipeline was this. Reads were annotated to V, D and J genes per IMGT and analyzed with immunoSEQ Analyzer, keeping only productive sequences. Clonality was computed as one minus Shannon entropy normalized by log2 of the number of productive unique sequences. For each patient and control, public and private clones were evaluated within the 100 most prevalent clones. Clones were defined as Susac-specific when absent from the healthy and MS cohorts, from about 1,100 published viral clones and from other ImmuneACCESS disease sequences. TCRdb reanalyzed the raw reads on its own, using fastp at Q25 for trimming and MiXCR for clone calling, and kept in-frame beta chains. When rows share a CDR3 protein, they turn into one entry using the most common DNA and genes. These V and J calls derive from TCRdb rather than the authors' analysis. This sample is represented by 200,000 or so distinct CDR3 sequences; 90% to 96% of them were singletons. Of the sample, more than 0.09% falls within the top ten clones.

The paper's findings and limits, for the study overall: The study acknowledged that relatively few individuals were included in the TCR sequencing and HLA analysis.

This chain joins TRBV12-5 to TRBJ1-1, with no reliable assignment of the D segment. This TCR was recovered from a human donor with multiple sclerosis. Sequenced sample: CD4+ T cells from PBMCs. Here the CDR3 is given as CASGLVTGRLMNTEAFF. The bases read TGTGCTAGTGGTTTGGTAACGGGCAGACTCATGAACACTGAAGCTTTCTTT.